The source of this T cell receptor (beta chain) is a study of cytomegalovirus exposure and HLA in healthy donors. The CDR3 covers 18 residues. Trimming removed 6 bases from V and 0 bases from J, with 19 bases in between. The germline CDR1 and CDR2 sequences are SGHDT and YYEEEE. The PCR used 60 Vbeta and 13 Jbeta primers. The protocol was immunoSEQ multiplex PCR, while the TCRdb copy is restricted to in-frame clones and leaves out a portion. This sample has about 200,000 clones, with more than 75% found just once. The chain is built from TRBV5-6 and TRBJ1-6, with D unclear. The receptor was derived from a woman aged 45-65 years in good health and CMV-seropositive. Material: PBMCs. The CDR3 loop reads CASTLRSPGSSYNSPLHF. The CDR3 coding sequence is TGTGCCAGCACCCTCCGGTCCCCTGGGAGCTCCTATAATTCACCCCTCCACTTT. The complete variable domain, with remaining parts taken from reference TRBV5-6 and TRBJ1-6, reads DAGVTQSPTHLIKTRGQQVTLRCSPKSGHDTVSWYQQALGQGPQFIFQYYEEEERQRGNFPDRFSGHQFPNYSSELNVNALLLGDSALYLCASTLRSPGSSYNSPLHFGNGTRLTVT.